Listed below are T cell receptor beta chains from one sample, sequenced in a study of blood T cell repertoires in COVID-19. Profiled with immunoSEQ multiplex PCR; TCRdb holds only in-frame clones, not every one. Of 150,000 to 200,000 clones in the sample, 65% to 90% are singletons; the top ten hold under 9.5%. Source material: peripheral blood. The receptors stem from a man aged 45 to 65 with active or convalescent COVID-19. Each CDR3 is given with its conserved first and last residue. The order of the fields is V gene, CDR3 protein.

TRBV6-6	CASSGNYGYTF
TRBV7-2	CASSFQGGSGNTIYF
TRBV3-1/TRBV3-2	CASSQDQLGDTGTGENQPQHF
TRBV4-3	CASSQEGGYYNSPLHF
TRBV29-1	CSVDLGLAGNHEQFF
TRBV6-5	CASSYDGTYHF
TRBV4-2	CASSQVSGPNYGYTF
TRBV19	CASSIRENTEAFF
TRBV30	CAWSLNEQFF
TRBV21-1	CASSKALNGTGSGNTIYF
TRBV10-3	CAISESALGAGVEQYF
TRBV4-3	CASSQDTWLSAGYGYTF
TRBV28	CASSPGTGGYGYTF
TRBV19	CASSILANQPQHF
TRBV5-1	CASSSPGGSLRERETQYF
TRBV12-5	CASGLVRDRHTMNTEAFF
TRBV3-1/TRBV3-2	CASSRGGSPLWNEQYF
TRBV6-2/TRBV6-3	CASSTGDTNGNQPQHF
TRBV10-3	CAIRAGGAYNEQFF
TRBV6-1	CASSDPAGLRDEQFF
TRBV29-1	CSVEFPRGSPTEAFF
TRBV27	CASSFLAAVTSGVHEQYF
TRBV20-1	CSAPLREKLFF